These 9 T cell receptor beta chains originate from one sample sequenced in a study of a mutant IDH1 vaccine in newly diagnosed glioma. No cognate antigen is known for these TCRs. Described time point: week 11, during vaccination. Alongside topical imiquimod, each dose of vaccine comprised 300 ug of mutant IDH1 20-mer peptide. Some clones are missing from TCRdb's copy, which holds only in-frame ones; the method was immunoSEQ multiplex PCR. This sample has under 150,000 clones, with about nine tenths found just once. The sample in question was PBMCs, obtained from a glioma patient whose treatment included an IDH1 peptide vaccine. The receptors come from a woman in her forties or fifties with glioma.

The chain links TRBV5-1 to TRBJ2-1; 11 nucleotides match TRBD2. Germline CDR1 reads SGHRS; CDR2 reads YFSETQ. V shed 3 bases and J 4 bases; nucleotides not matched to a gene: 3. This CDR3 spans 15 amino acids. Here the CDR3 reads CASSSGLAAYNEQFF. The CDR3 DNA sequence: TGCGCCAGCAGCTCGGGACTAGCGGCTTACAATGAGCAGTTCTTC.

The genes are TRBV10-1 and TRBJ1-6; D call uncertain. The CDR3 contains 14 residues. Germline CDR1 and CDR2: WNHNN and SYGVQD (reference sequence). Trimming cost V 2 bases and J 7 bases, with 9 bases left between them. DNA for the CDR3: TGCGCCAGCAGTGAGATGTCATCCAATTCACCCCTCCACTTT. The encoded protein is CASSEMSSNSPLHF.

The rearrangement links TRBV28 to TRBJ1-2, with 7 nucleotides matching TRBD1. Germline values: CDR1 MDHEN, CDR2 SYDVKM. This CDR3 spans 13 amino acids. The ends lost 7 bases at V and 4 bases at J; junction bases unmatched: 6. CDR3 loop: CASIKGAVYGYTF. DNA of the CDR3: TGTGCCAGCATTAAGGGGGCGGTCTATGGCTACACCTTC.

The sample holds a few counts of this clone. The V call is TRBV9, the J call TRBJ1-6, with a weak D call TRBD1 (5 bases). The CDR3 has 15 amino acids. The germline V gene encodes CDR1 SGDLS and CDR2 YYNGEE. V lost 3 bases to trimming and J lost 7 bases, with 14 bases between them. The CDR3: CASSGPPGGNSPLHF. In DNA form, the CDR3 reads TGTGCCAGCAGCGGTCCGCCCGGGGGGAATTCACCCCTCCACTTT.

The rearrangement joins TRBV7-9 to TRBJ1-1, with 7 bases fitting TRBD1. The junction had 4 bases not matched to a gene; V was cut back by 5 bases and J by 4 bases. This CDR3 spans 13 amino acids. Per the germline V gene, CDR1 is SEHNR and CDR2 is FQNEAQ (reference sequence). The CDR3 here is CASSQYRGTEAFF. CDR3 DNA sequence: TGTGCCAGCAGCCAATACAGGGGCACTGAAGCTTTCTTT.

J is TRBJ2-7 and V is TRBV11-3; D assignment may be TRBD1 or TRBD2 (5 bases each). Per germline, CDR1 SGHNT and CDR2 YENEEA. V shed 5 bases and J shed 2 bases, with 10 bases lying between them. The CDR3 has 13 amino acids. The CDR3 nucleotides read TGTGCCAGCAGCCGGGACCCTACCTACGAGCAGTACTTC. Protein: CASSRDPTYEQYF.

V is TRBV5-4 and J is TRBJ2-1; no clear D. This CDR3 is built from 14 residues. The germline gives CDR1 SGHNT, CDR2 YYREEE (reference sequence). V lost 1 base, J lost 7 bases, and 12 bases lay in between. CDR3: CASSLQAPINEQFF. CDR3 nucleotides: TGTGCCAGCAGCTTGCAGGCCCCAATAAATGAGCAGTTCTTC.

This chain uses TRBV19 with TRBJ2-2; 11 positions match TRBD2. CDR1 and CDR2 (germline): LNHDA, SQIVND (reference sequence). The ends lost 3 bases at V and 9 bases at J; junction bases unmatched: 6. This CDR3 has 15 residues. As DNA, the CDR3 is TGTGCCAGTAGTATCACGGGACTAGCGGTCCGGGAGCTGTTTTTT. It translates to CASSITGLAVRELFF.

V gene TRBV19 combines with J gene TRBJ2-5; no clear D. This CDR3 contains 15 residues. CDR1 is LNHDA, CDR2 SQIVND, per germline (reference sequence). V was shortened by 5 bases and J by 0 bases, with 13 bases between the two germline ends. The CDR3 DNA is TGTGCCAGTAGTCTGGGGTGGGCGTACCAAGAGACCCAGTACTTC. Amino acids: CASSLGWAYQETQYF.